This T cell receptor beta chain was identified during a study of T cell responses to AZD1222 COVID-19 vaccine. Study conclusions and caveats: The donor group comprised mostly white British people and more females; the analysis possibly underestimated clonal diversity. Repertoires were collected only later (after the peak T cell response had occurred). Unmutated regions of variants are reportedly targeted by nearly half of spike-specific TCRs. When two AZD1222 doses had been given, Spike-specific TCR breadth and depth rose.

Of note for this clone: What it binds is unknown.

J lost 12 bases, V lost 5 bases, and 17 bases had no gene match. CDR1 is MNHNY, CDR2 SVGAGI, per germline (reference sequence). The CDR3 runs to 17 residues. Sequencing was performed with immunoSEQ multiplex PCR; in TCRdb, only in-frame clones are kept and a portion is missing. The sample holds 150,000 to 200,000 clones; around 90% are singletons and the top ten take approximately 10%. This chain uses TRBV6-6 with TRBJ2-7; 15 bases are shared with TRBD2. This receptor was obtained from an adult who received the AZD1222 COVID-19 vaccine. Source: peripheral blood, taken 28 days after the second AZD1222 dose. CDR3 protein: CASSPREGRGLAGGPYF. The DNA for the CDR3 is TGTGCCAGCAGTCCCCGGGAGGGCAGGGGACTAGCGGGGGGCCCGTACTTC.